This is a list of T cell receptor beta chains from one sample in a study of identical twins. TCRdb reprocessed the 5' RACE reads with MiXCR, giving one entry per CDR3 protein. In the table there are 500,000 or so distinct CDR3 sequences, around 14% of which are singletons. These data were also filed under a second study, of yellow fever vaccine responses in identical twins.

Material: CD4+ T cells sorted from blood. These receptors came from a young woman in good health. Both conserved end residues are trimmed from each CDR3. D genes are given only for firm matches.

V gene | D gene | CDR3 protein
TRBV7-9 | NA | ASSTNGGKADTQY
TRBV20-1 | NA | SARVRRLVSYEQY
TRBV6-2/TRBV6-3 | TRBD1 | ASNRGRVETQY
TRBV11-2 | TRBD2 | ASSSTPGLATFIGTQY
TRBV7-6 | NA | ASSLRVSSTDTQY
TRBV20-1 | NA | SAMAARESTDTQY
TRBV29-1 | NA | GAGQLNTGELF
TRBV5-1 | TRBD1 | ASSFTGGAYNEQF
TRBV4-2 | NA | ASSQGRVYQETQY
TRBV29-1 | TRBD1 | SVGQGLNEQF
TRBV7-7 | TRBD2 | ASSTDVASGGGEQF
TRBV20-1 | TRBD2 | SARTFSGRAVTGELF
TRBV7-9 | TRBD1 | ASSFLQGATEAF
TRBV20-1 | NA | SASPRSYEQY
TRBV30 | NA | AWSVKRGGSDTQY
TRBV11-2 | NA | ASSVTFSRAGNQGEQY
TRBV29-1 | TRBD2 | SEVGASGPTDTQY
TRBV4-1 | NA | ASSQDETGELF
TRBV4-3 | TRBD2 | ASSQDISGSGDTQY
TRBV9 | NA | ASSVARGANTGELF
TRBV5-1 | TRBD1 | ASGVAGGKETQY
TRBV6-4 | NA | ASSVGSADNSPLH
TRBV12-3/TRBV12-4 | NA | ASSLRQASEAF
TRBV7-2 | NA | ASSILGTDTYEQY